The 7 T cell receptor beta chains in this list originate from one sample, sequenced in a study of blood T cell repertoires in COVID-19. Sequencing used immunoSEQ multiplex PCR; TCRdb keeps in-frame clones, though not all of them. This table holds almost 250,000 clones, around nine tenths found once. Sequencing was carried out using peripheral blood. These receptors all stem from a woman aged 55-69 years who had recovered from COVID-19.

The chain has TRBV7-9 and TRBJ1-1; tentative D call: TRBD1 (6 bases). CDR1 is SEHNR, CDR2 FQNEAQ, per germline (reference sequence). V lost 5 bases, J lost 1 base, and 8 bases lay in between. This CDR3 region has 13 residues. The CDR3 sequence: CASSEQGNTEAFF. The CDR3 nucleotides read TGTGCCAGCAGCGAACAGGGGAACACTGAAGCTTTCTTT.

The chain joins TRBV7-2 to TRBJ2-7; the match to TRBD2 covers 8 bases. With 3 bases clipped from V and 2 bases from J, the junction kept 3 bases outside the gene matches. The CDR3 contains 14 residues. Germline values: CDR1 SGHTA, CDR2 FQGNSA. CDR3 region: CASSFAGGPYEQYF. In DNA, the CDR3 is TGTGCCAGCAGCTTTGCGGGGGGCCCCTACGAGCAGTACTTC.

The chain links TRBV10-3 to TRBJ1-1; tentatively, D is TRBD1 (5 bases). This CDR3 is 15 amino acids long. From germline, CDR1 is ENHRY and CDR2 SYGVKD. Trimming pared 0 bases from V and 0 bases from J, leaving 8 bases between. CDR3 sequence reads: CAISESPGLNTEAFF. For the CDR3, the DNA is TGTGCCATCAGTGAGTCGCCAGGGTTGAACACTGAAGCTTTCTTT.

The table lists this clone with a count of one. This chain joins TRBV9 and TRBJ2-3; TRBD1 is a possible D gene (7 bases). V shed 0 bases and J shed 0 bases, with 20 bases lying between them. Germline CDR1 is SGDLS and CDR2 is YYNGEE. CDR3 length: 19 residues. The CDR3 here is CASSVEIGGGQVSTDTQYF. The CDR3 nucleotides read TGTGCCAGCAGCGTAGAAATCGGGGGCGGACAGGTTAGCACAGATACGCAGTATTTT.

Here the CDR3 reads CASSAAGGPGANVLTF. The CDR3, as DNA: TGTGCCAGTAGTGCCGCGGGGGGGCCTGGGGCCAACGTCCTGACTTTC. The chain combines TRBV19 with TRBJ2-6; TRBD2 aligns across 9 bases. Trimming cost V 5 bases and J 2 bases; bases outside gene matches: 4. The CDR3 totals 16 residues. Germline CDR1 reads LNHDA; CDR2 reads SQIVND (reference sequence).

The DNA for the CDR3 is TGTGCCAGCAGCCAAGAAGTCCGAGCGGGGGCCAACGTCCTGACTTTC. Its translation is CASSQEVRAGANVLTF. This chain joins TRBV4-2 and TRBJ2-6, with unresolved D. Trimming shortened V by 0 bases and J by 4 bases, and 10 bases separated the two germline ends. The CDR3 consists of 16 residues. Germline assignment: CDR1 LGHNA and CDR2 YNFKEQ.

The rearrangement uses TRBV7-9 and TRBJ1-4; 7 nucleotides line up with TRBD1. The junction had 6 bases not matched to a gene; V was cut back by 0 bases and J by 8 bases. The CDR3 totals 15 residues. Germline V lookup: CDR1 SEHNR, CDR2 FQNEAQ (reference sequence). Written as DNA, the CDR3 is TGTGCCAGCAGCTTAGCCCCAGGGGGTGGGGAAAAACTGTTTTTT. It codes for CASSLAPGGGEKLFF.